This passage covers 28 T cell receptor beta chains from one sample sequenced in a study of blood T cell repertoires in COVID-19. Here immunoSEQ multiplex PCR was the method, and the copy in TCRdb shows in-frame clones only, minus some. Of roughly 180,000 clones in the sample, 79% were seen once. Sequencing was carried out using peripheral blood. Source of these receptors: a woman aged 55 to 70 with COVID-19, enrolled during active disease.

The chain joins TRBV19 to TRBJ2-1; 9 bases line up with TRBD1. The CDR3 loop spans 17 amino acids. Looked up from germline, CDR1 is LNHDA and CDR2 is SQIVND (reference sequence). V shed 5 bases, J shed 4 bases, and the junction held 12 bases outside the gene matches. The CDR3 reads CASSAIPGQGNYNEQFF. CDR3 in DNA: TGTGCCAGTAGTGCTATACCGGGACAGGGAAATTACAATGAGCAGTTCTTC.

This clone was counted a few times. This rearrangement joins TRBV28 to TRBJ2-4; TRBD1 might be the D (6 bases). The CDR3 length is 15 residues. Between the trimmed V and J ends, which lost 5 bases and 6 bases, there was a span of 17 bases. Germline CDR1 and CDR2: MDHEN and SYDVKM. The CDR3 reads CASSPQARGGNIQYF. In nucleotides, the CDR3 is TGTGCCAGCAGTCCCCAGGCCCGAGGGGGAAACATTCAGTACTTC.

The rearrangement joins TRBV7-9 to TRBJ2-1; a possible D gene is TRBD1 (6 bases). This CDR3 is built from 15 residues. The germline V gene encodes CDR1 SEHNR and CDR2 FQNEAQ (reference sequence). V shed 6 bases and J shed 3 bases, with 15 bases lying between them. The CDR3 DNA sequence: TGTGCCAGCAGTCTAGCAGGGGCAGGCTACAATGAGCAGTTCTTC. Residues: CASSLAGAGYNEQFF.

The rearrangement uses TRBV28 and TRBJ1-1, with D perhaps matching TRBD1 (5 bases). CDR1 MDHEN and CDR2 SYDVKM come from the germline V gene. The CDR3 is made up of 14 amino acids. V gave up 3 bases and J gave up 4 bases, with 12 bases separating them. DNA of the CDR3: TGTGCCAGCAGTTTCTCAGGGTATGCCACTGAAGCTTTCTTT. Translated, it gives CASSFSGYATEAFF.

J is TRBJ2-1 and V is TRBV7-8; D perhaps matches TRBD2 (5 bases). The CDR3 extends over 12 amino acids. The V and J ends lost 7 bases and 9 bases respectively, with 13 bases between them. From germline, CDR1 is SGHVS and CDR2 FQNEAQ. CDR3 region: CASTQLEGEQFF. CDR3 bases: TGTGCCAGCACCCAACTAGAGGGTGAGCAGTTCTTC.

This chain's CDR3 is CASSYDVGLAGEQYV. As DNA, the CDR3 is TGTGCCAGCAGTTACGATGTGGGACTAGCGGGCGAGCAGTACGTC. This chain links TRBV6-6 with TRBJ2-7, with 12 positions matching TRBD2. Germline assignment: CDR1 MNHNY and CDR2 SVGAGI (reference sequence). V was pared by 2 bases and J by 6 bases, with 5 bases of the junction left unmatched. There are 15 residues in the CDR3.

This clone was detected many times. The chain is built from TRBV4-3 and TRBJ1-5, with D perhaps TRBD1 (5 bases). With 0 bases removed from V and 0 bases from J, the gap between germline ends came to 15 bases. The CDR3 has 18 residues. Germline CDR1 reads LGHNA; CDR2 reads YSLEER. The CDR3 protein is CASSQDTLDMDSNQPQHF. The CDR3 DNA sequence: TGCGCCAGCAGCCAAGATACACTGGACATGGATAGCAATCAGCCCCAGCATTTT.

The gene calls are TRBV5-6 and TRBJ2-1; D remains ambiguous. V lost 1 base and J 0 bases, leaving 17 bases between the germline ends. Germline CDR1 reads SGHDT; CDR2 reads YYEEEE. The CDR3 is 18 amino acids. CDR3 residues: CASSLSFRGGLSYNEQFF. The CDR3 DNA reads TGTGCCAGCAGCTTGTCTTTTAGAGGCGGTCTCTCCTACAATGAGCAGTTCTTC.

This chain joins TRBV12-5 and TRBJ2-2; a possible D gene is TRBD1 (6 bases). The CDR3 has 16 amino acids. V shed 0 bases and J shed 1 base, with 9 bases lying between them. Germline CDR1 and CDR2: LGHNT and FRNRAP. The CDR3 here is CASGLVGTKNTGELFF. The CDR3 bases are TGTGCTAGTGGTTTGGTAGGGACAAAGAACACCGGGGAGCTGTTTTTT.

The chain recombines TRBV6-4 with TRBJ2-5; the match to TRBD2 covers 10 bases. The CDR3 has 15 amino acids. Germline V gene lookup returns CDR1 MRHNA and CDR2 SNTAGT. J lost 5 bases, V lost 4 bases, and 7 bases had no gene match. The CDR3 region is CASSVERGGMETQYF. CDR3 DNA sequence: TGTGCCAGCAGTGTAGAGCGGGGGGGCATGGAGACCCAGTACTTC.

This clone was found a few times. The gene calls are TRBV5-1 and TRBJ1-2; D gene ambiguous. CDR3 size: 14 residues. Germline CDR1 and CDR2: SGHRS and YFSETQ. The ends were cut back, 0 bases at V and 8 bases at J, with 14 bases in the middle. This chain's CDR3 is CASSLEAEGKGYTF. CDR3 nucleotides: TGCGCCAGCAGCTTGGAGGCCGAGGGCAAAGGCTACACCTTC. The full variable domain, in which reference TRBV5-1 and TRBJ1-2 provide the parts outside the CDR3, is KAGVTQTPRYLIKTRGQQVTLSCSPISGHRSVSWYQQTPGQGLQFLFEYFSETQRNKGNFPGRFSGRQFSNSRSEMNVSTLELGDSALYLCASSLEAEGKGYTFGSGTRLTVV.

J is TRBJ2-3 and V is TRBV11-2, with D perhaps matching TRBD1 (5 bases). The CDR3 runs 13 residues. V was pared by 1 base and J by 4 bases, with 6 bases between. Germline CDR1 SGHAT, CDR2 FQNNGV. The CDR3 nucleotides read TGTGCCAGCAGCTTAGCCAGGGCAGATACGCAGTATTTT. It yields the protein CASSLARADTQYF.

This clone appeared a single time. The genes are TRBV4-1 and TRBJ2-3, with TRBD2 identical over 7 bases. Germline-derived CDR1 and CDR2 are MGHRA and YSYEKL. The CDR3 sequence is 14 residues long. With V trimmed by 2 bases and J by 4 bases, 3 bases remained unmatched. The CDR3, as DNA: TGCGCCAGCAGCCAAACTAGCGTCTCAGATACGCAGTATTTT. As protein: CASSQTSVSDTQYF.

Concerning this clone itself: Relative to the germline gene, one junction end is altered; a read error may explain this. CDR3 coding DNA: TGTGCTAGCAGCGAGTCCTACAATCAGCCCCAGCATTTT. Amino acids: CASSESYNQPQHF. The chain combines TRBV7-7 with TRBJ1-5; no reliable D call. CDR3 length equals 13 residues. CDR1 is SSHAT, CDR2 FNYEAQ, per germline (reference sequence). Looking up the rest from reference TRBV7-7 and TRBJ1-5 gives the full variable domain: GAGVSQSPRYKVTKRGQDVTLRCDPISSHATLYWYQQALGQGPEFLTYFNYEAQPDKSGLPSDRFSAERPEGSISTLTIQRTEQRDSAMYRCASSESYNQPQHFGDGTRLSIL.

The chain links TRBV14 to TRBJ2-1; TRBD2 aligns across 11 bases. V lost 6 bases and J lost 5; bases outside the gene matches: 18. Germline V gene data show CDR1 as SGHDN and CDR2 as FVKESK. The CDR3 consists of 19 residues. CDR3 protein: CASSQPKTGTSGLHNEQFF. The CDR3 nucleotides read TGTGCCAGCAGTCAACCTAAGACCGGGACTAGCGGATTGCACAATGAGCAGTTCTTC.

V gene TRBV10-3 combines with J gene TRBJ2-1, with 9 bases identical to TRBD1. Germline values: CDR1 ENHRY, CDR2 SYGVKD. V gave up 4 bases and J gave up 1 base; unmatched junction bases: 8. The CDR3 extends over 17 amino acids. CDR3 in amino acids: CAISGPQTGGSYNEQFF. The CDR3 bases are TGTGCCATCAGTGGGCCTCAGACAGGGGGGTCCTACAATGAGCAGTTCTTC.

This chain connects TRBV18 to TRBJ1-1; D perhaps matches TRBD1 (5 bases). The germline CDR1 and CDR2 sequences are KGHSH and LQKENI. V was clipped by 0 bases and J by 3 bases, with 11 bases between them. The CDR3 has 15 residues. The CDR3 protein is CASSPPRQLYTEAFF. The CDR3 DNA sequence: TGTGCCAGCTCACCACCAAGACAGCTATACACTGAAGCTTTCTTT.

This chain joins TRBV7-2 and TRBJ2-2; TRBD2 might be the D (6 bases). V was clipped by 4 bases and J by 4 bases, with 10 bases between them. Germline V gives CDR1 SGHTA, CDR2 FQGNSA. The CDR3 runs to 14 residues. CDR3 DNA: TGTGCCAGCAGCTCGGCGGGACTCACCGGGGAGCTGTTTTTT. This translates into CASSSAGLTGELFF.

V gene TRBV7-2 combines with J gene TRBJ2-6; perhaps TRBD1 as D (6 bases). V lost 1 base, J lost 4 bases, and 11 bases lay in between. This CDR3 has 16 residues. Looked up from germline, CDR1 is SGHTA and CDR2 is FQGNSA. The CDR3, as DNA: TGTGCCAGCAGCTTAGAAGGGGGATGGGGGGCCAACGTCCTGACTTTC. Protein sequence: CASSLEGGWGANVLTF.

The chain combines TRBV5-1 with TRBJ2-7; TRBD2 aligns across 12 bases. V shed 4 bases, J shed 7 bases, and the junction held 15 bases outside the gene matches. The germline gives CDR1 SGHRS, CDR2 YFSETQ. This CDR3 comprises 17 residues. This CDR3 is CASSDKLAGGRSEEQYF. The CDR3 bases are TGCGCCAGCAGCGACAAGCTAGCGGGAGGGCGTTCGGAGGAGCAGTACTTC. The entire variable domain, with the rest obtained from reference TRBV5-1 and TRBJ2-7, is as follows: KAGVTQTPRYLIKTRGQQVTLSCSPISGHRSVSWYQQTPGQGLQFLFEYFSETQRNKGNFPGRFSGRQFSNSRSEMNVSTLELGDSALYLCASSDKLAGGRSEEQYFGPGTRLTVT.

Details on this clone: Other DNA sequences in the same sample also yield this CDR3. The chain uses TRBV12-3 or TRBV12-4 and TRBJ2-7; weak D call: TRBD1 (6 bases). The CDR3 runs to 12 residues. Trimming stripped 3 bases from V and 3 bases from J, with 6 bases between. The CDR3 loop reads CASSLTGYEQYF. For the CDR3, the DNA is TGTGCCAGCAGTTTGACAGGCTACGAGCAGTACTTC.

V and J are TRBV27 and TRBJ2-3, with 9 bases lining up with TRBD2. V dropped 3 bases and J dropped 4; count of bases not matched to a gene: 14. Looked up from germline, CDR1 is MNHEY and CDR2 is SMNVEV (reference sequence). This CDR3 is built from 18 residues. The CDR3 loop is CASSLRASGTVGADTQYF. The CDR3 DNA reads TGTGCCAGCAGTTTGAGGGCTAGCGGGACCGTAGGGGCAGATACGCAGTATTTT.

This chain connects TRBV11-1 to TRBJ1-1; a weak D match, TRBD1 (5 bases). CDR3 length: 14 amino acids. CDR1 SGHAT and CDR2 FQDESV come from the germline V gene (reference sequence). With 3 bases removed from V and 4 bases from J, the gap between germline ends came to 12 bases. CDR3 sequence: CASSFRRGVTEAFF. The DNA for the CDR3 is TGTGCCAGCAGCTTTAGGAGGGGTGTCACTGAAGCTTTCTTT.

The chain carries TRBV4-1 and TRBJ2-2; maybe TRBD2 (5 bases). This CDR3 is 15 amino acids long. CDR1 MGHRA and CDR2 YSYEKL come from the germline V gene. V was shortened by 0 bases and J by 6 bases, with 11 bases between the two germline ends. The CDR3 DNA sequence: TGCGCCAGCAGCCAAGATCGGGTGGAGGCCGGGGAGCTGTTTTTT. Its translation is CASSQDRVEAGELFF.

This chain connects TRBV19 to TRBJ2-5; maybe TRBD1 (6 bases). Looked up from germline, CDR1 is LNHDA and CDR2 is SQIVND (reference sequence). The V and J ends lost 5 bases and 5 bases respectively, with 9 bases between them. The CDR3 extends over 12 amino acids. In DNA, the CDR3 is TGTGCCAGTAGTCGTGACAGGGAGACCCAGTACTTC. Its translation: CASSRDRETQYF.

This clone was observed a single time. The chain joins TRBV19 to TRBJ2-7; 8 bases agree with TRBD1. The germline V gene encodes CDR1 LNHDA and CDR2 SQIVND (reference sequence). The CDR3 sequence is 20 residues long. V dropped 4 bases and J dropped 7; count of bases not matched to a gene: 27. DNA of the CDR3: TGTGCCAGTAGTACAATGCTCCGGGACAGGAGGGTTATAGATAGACTTGAGCAGTACGTC. This codes for CASSTMLRDRRVIDRLEQYV.

This chain uses TRBV3-1 (or the pseudogene TRBV3-2) with TRBJ2-7, with 7 bases lining up with TRBD2. V was pared by 3 bases and J by 2 bases, with 10 bases of the junction left unmatched. Germline assignment: CDR1 LGHDT and CDR2 YNNKEL (reference sequence). The CDR3 is 16 residues long. The CDR3 loop reads CASSQGVGGSTYEQYF. In DNA form, the CDR3 reads TGTGCCAGCAGCCAGGGGGTAGGCGGGAGTACCTACGAGCAGTACTTC.

This chain uses TRBV10-3 with TRBJ2-2, with 14 nucleotides matching TRBD2. Germline-derived CDR1 and CDR2 are ENHRY and SYGVKD. Trimming at V came to 3 bases and at J to 5 bases, leaving 5 bases not matched to a gene. The CDR3 covers 17 residues. The CDR3 is CAISDPRLAGGTGELFF. Here the CDR3 DNA reads TGTGCCATCAGTGACCCTAGACTAGCGGGGGGGACCGGGGAGCTGTTTTTT.